The present TCR beta chain was sequenced within a study of cytomegalovirus exposure and HLA in healthy donors. Comment on this clone: Its specificity is not known.

Study-level findings and limits: Cytomegalovirus association was assigned to about 150 TCR beta chains. Cytomegalovirus status was reportedly diagnosed by the classifier with high specificity and sensitivity.

Profiled with immunoSEQ multiplex PCR; TCRdb holds only in-frame clones, not every one. The table shows 150,000 to 200,000 clones, with around 88% occurring only once. From germline, CDR1 is SGHDN and CDR2 FVKESK. The V end was cut by 0 bases, the J end by 12 bases, with 9 bases between. This CDR3 has 12 amino acids. Sequenced: PBMCs. The chain is built from TRBV14 and TRBJ2-1; tentative D call: TRBD1 (5 bases). The TCR originated in a young woman in good health and CMV-seronegative. This chain's CDR3 is CASSQEWQGQFF. As DNA, the CDR3 is TGTGCCAGCAGCCAAGAGTGGCAGGGGCAGTTCTTC.